The next 24 T cell receptor beta chains were all read from a single sample in a study of T cells in Graves' hyperthyroidism and ophthalmopathy (dated by TCRdb to between 2018 and 2020). Libraries were constructed by multiplex PCR. Instrument on record: Illumina HiSeq 2000. Amplification of TCR beta CDR3 regions was carried out from RNA transcripts. The first round of RT-PCR for the TCR CDR3 was performed with the HTBI primer set and the Qiagen OneStep RT-PCR kit. TCRdb reran the public reads through fastp at Q25 and MiXCR, keeping productive beta chains. Identical CDR3 protein sequences are pooled into one entry, listed with their most common genes and DNA. The sample table lists some 510,000 distinct CDR3 sequences, about 20% of them with a count of one. The ten largest clones capture about 26% of the sample. Input material: blood. Every receptor here comes from a man between 18 and 29 years old with Graves' hyperthyroidism.

With regard to this clonotype: Given a much more abundant clone one base away, this may be a read error. The chain joins TRBV30 to TRBJ1-1, with D uncertain. Germline-derived CDR1 and CDR2 are GTSNPN and SVGIG (reference sequence). The CDR3 is made up of 12 amino acids. CDR3 residues: CAWSHLYTEACF. In nucleotides, the CDR3 is TGTGCCTGGAGTCACCTGTACACTGAAGCTTGCTTT.

This rearrangement joins TRBV27 to TRBJ2-7; no clear D gene. The V end was cut by 5 bases, the J end by 6 bases, with 11 bases between. The CDR3 loop spans 12 amino acids. Germline lookup yields CDR1 MNHEY and CDR2 SMNVEV (reference sequence). In DNA form, the CDR3 reads TGTGCCAGCAGTCGTCCTTCGGCCGAGCAGTACTTC. This gives the protein CASSRPSAEQYF.

This clonotype occurred a few times. V and J are TRBV6-5 and TRBJ2-2, with D maybe TRBD1 (6 bases). V was cut by 0 bases and J by 7 bases, with 12 bases left in between. In germline, CDR1 is MNHEY, CDR2 SVGAGI. The CDR3 loop spans 15 amino acids. The CDR3 bases are TGTGCCAGCAGTTACTCGAACAGGGCGGTCGGGGAGCTGTTTTTT. It translates to CASSYSNRAVGELFF.

At least ten counts were recorded for this clonotype. This sequence joins TRBV6-1 and TRBJ1-1; perhaps TRBD1 as D (5 bases). Trimming pared 6 bases from V and 5 bases from J, leaving 10 bases between. Looked up from germline, CDR1 is MNHNS and CDR2 is SASEGT. The length of the CDR3 is 12 residues. CDR3 sequence: CASRKGPTEAFF. As DNA, the CDR3 is TGTGCCAGCAGAAAGGGGCCAACTGAAGCTTTCTTT.

This clonotype was seen repeatedly, ten times or more. The CDR3 region is CASSPGQGSNSPLHF. The CDR3 coding sequence is TGTGCCAGCAGTCCCGGACAGGGTTCGAATTCACCCCTCCACTTT. The chain employs TRBV28 and TRBJ1-6; 8 bases agree with TRBD1. V gave up 5 bases and J gave up 7 bases; unmatched junction bases: 7. CDR3 length equals 15 residues. Germline V CDR1 and CDR2: MDHEN, SYDVKM. The entire variable domain, with the rest obtained from reference TRBV28 and TRBJ1-6, is as follows: DVKVTQSSRYLVKRTGEKVFLECVQDMDHENMFWYRQDPGLGLRLIYFSYDVKMKEKGDIPEGYSVSREKKERFSLILESASTNQTSMYLCASSPGQGSNSPLHFGNGTRLTVT.

This clonotype came up many times. The DNA is omitted, as the CDR3 cannot be located on it reliably, and the CDR3 follows TCRdb's listing. The chain combines TRBV12-3 or TRBV12-4 with TRBJ1-3. The CDR3 spans 14 residues, counting both ends. This CDR3 reads CASSSWGSGNTVYF.

This clonotype was counted at least ten times. The rearrangement links TRBV9 to TRBJ1-1; TRBD1 is a possible D gene (6 bases). Germline lookup yields CDR1 SGDLS and CDR2 YYNGEE. With 4 bases removed from V and 3 bases from J, the gap between germline ends came to 16 bases. CDR3 length: 15 amino acids. The DNA of the CDR3 is TGTGCCAGCAGCCCAGAAAGGGGGTGGTACACTGAAGCTTTCTTT. This encodes CASSPERGWYTEAFF.

The gene calls are TRBV7-2 and TRBJ2-7; TRBD1 aligns across 8 bases. This CDR3 is built from 13 residues. The V gene end was trimmed by 6 bases and the J gene end by 5 bases; junction bases not matched to a gene: 6. Germline V CDR1 and CDR2: SGHTA, FQGNSA. CDR3 amino acids: CASRRTGIHEQYF. The DNA for the CDR3 is TGTGCCAGCAGACGGACAGGGATCCACGAGCAGTACTTC.

This clonotype was counted only a few times. The chain carries TRBV6-5 and TRBJ2-2, with 8 positions matching TRBD2. Germline V lookup: CDR1 MNHEY, CDR2 SVGAGI. The V segment lost 2 bases and the J segment 5 bases; nucleotides outside the gene matches: 4. The CDR3 loop spans 15 amino acids. This CDR3 is CASSYKAGVTGELFF. The DNA of the CDR3 is TGTGCCAGCAGTTACAAAGCGGGAGTTACCGGGGAGCTGTTTTTT.

The V gene is TRBV10-3, the J gene TRBJ1-3; 8 nucleotides agree with TRBD1. The CDR3 contains 15 residues. The germline gives CDR1 ENHRY, CDR2 SYGVKD. V dropped 5 bases and J dropped 2; count of bases not matched to a gene: 5. CDR3 bases: TGTGCCATCAGTAGACAGGGGACTGCTGGAAACACCATATATTTT. As protein: CAISRQGTAGNTIYF.

In this sample, this clonotype turned up a few times. This chain links TRBV7-2 with TRBJ1-1, with unresolved D. Trimming removed 7 bases at V and 3 bases at J, with 18 bases between. This CDR3 comprises 15 residues. Germline CDR1 SGHTA, CDR2 FQGNSA. CDR3 residues: CASIPARRQDTEAFF. CDR3 sequence (DNA): TGTGCCAGCATCCCCGCCCGACGGCAGGACACTGAAGCTTTCTTT.

This clonotype has at least ten counts. This chain joins TRBV29-1 and TRBJ1-2, with 11 positions matching TRBD1. The junction had 8 bases not matched to a gene; V was cut back by 6 bases and J by 8 bases. Germline V gene lookup returns CDR1 SQVTM and CDR2 ANQGSEA. CDR3 length equals 13 residues. CDR3 nucleotide sequence: TGCAGCGTGCGGACAGGGGGCGCTACGGGCTACACCTTC. It codes for CSVRTGGATGYTF.

The chain is built from TRBV5-1 and TRBJ1-6; weak D call: TRBD1 (5 bases). Germline lookup yields CDR1 SGHRS and CDR2 YFSETQ. V shed 4 bases and J shed 2 bases, with 10 bases lying between them. CDR3 length: 15 amino acids. This CDR3 is CASSGWGAYNSPLHF. The CDR3 coding sequence is TGCGCCAGCAGCGGGTGGGGGGCCTATAATTCACCCCTCCACTTT.

This clonotype came up many times. The rearrangement links TRBV7-6 to TRBJ2-5; D remains unclear. V lost 2 bases and J 0 bases, leaving 4 bases between the germline ends. CDR3 size: 13 residues. Germline V gives CDR1 SGHVS, CDR2 FNYEAQ. CDR3 sequence reads: CASSLTHQETQYF. CDR3 bases: TGTGCCAGCAGCTTAACGCACCAAGAGACCCAGTACTTC.

As to this clonotype: A read error is possible here, since a much larger clone lies one base away. The chain uses TRBV13 and TRBJ1-2; D possibly corresponds to TRBD1 (5 bases). Germline V gene data show CDR1 as PRHDT and CDR2 as FYEKMQ (reference sequence). Trimming removed 1 base at V and 7 bases at J, with 10 bases between. The CDR3 is 13 residues long. The CDR3 DNA reads TGTGCCAGCAGCTTAGTCAGGGAGGCTGGCTACACCTTC. It translates to CASSLVREAGYTF.

This clonotype was found many times. The chain has TRBV28 and TRBJ1-5, with D tentatively TRBD1 (5 bases). The length of the CDR3 is 16 residues. The germline V and J ends were trimmed by 2 bases and 3 bases, with 14 bases remaining between them. Germline V gene lookup returns CDR1 MDHEN and CDR2 SYDVKM. The CDR3: CASSLSPRGDNQPQHF. CDR3 nucleotide sequence: TGTGCCAGCAGTTTAAGCCCAAGGGGAGACAATCAGCCCCAGCATTTT.

This clonotype came up many times. The gene calls are TRBV19 and TRBJ1-1; D may be TRBD1 (5 bases). The CDR3 is made up of 15 amino acids. V was cut by 3 bases and J by 4 bases, with 15 bases left in between. Per the germline V gene, CDR1 is LNHDA and CDR2 is SQIVND (reference sequence). The CDR3: CASSIVATQGTEAFF. The CDR3 nucleotides are TGTGCCAGTAGTATCGTGGCGACCCAGGGCACTGAAGCTTTCTTT. The variable domain in full, completed from reference TRBV19 and TRBJ1-1, reads DGGITQSPKYLFRKEGQNVTLSCEQNLNHDAMYWYRQDPGQGLRLIYYSQIVNDFQKGDIAEGYSVSREKKESFPLTVTSAQKNPTAFYLCASSIVATQGTEAFFGQGTRLTVV.

Ten or more counts support this clonotype. V usage is TRBV28 and J usage is TRBJ1-1; D is unclear. The V gene lost 5 bases and the J gene lost 0 bases, with 13 bases spanning the gap. This CDR3 contains 15 residues. Germline V lookup: CDR1 MDHEN, CDR2 SYDVKM. The CDR3 region is CASSGIGRMNTEAFF. As DNA, the CDR3 is TGTGCCAGCAGTGGGATAGGGAGAATGAACACTGAAGCTTTCTTT.

This clonotype has ten or more counts. Its ends do not fully match the called genes, so a read error is possible. The gene calls are TRBV7-9 and TRBJ1-1; maybe TRBD1 (5 bases). This CDR3 contains 13 residues. CDR1 and CDR2 (germline): SEHNR, FQNEAQ (reference sequence). This CDR3 is CASSLDEGTEAFF. CDR3 nucleotides: TGTGCCAGCAGTTTAGACGAGGGGACTGAAGCTTTCTTT.

This clonotype was picked up many times. The V call is TRBV20-1, the J call TRBJ2-7; 8 nucleotides agree with TRBD1. Germline V CDR1 and CDR2: DFQATT, SNEGSKA (reference sequence). This CDR3 has 14 residues. V shed 1 base and J 5 bases; nucleotides not matched to a gene: 7. The CDR3 bases are TGCAGTGCTAGAGGGTCTCAGGGGGCCCACGAGCAGTACTTC. Protein product: CSARGSQGAHEQYF.

V is TRBV12-3 or TRBV12-4 and J is TRBJ1-2, with a weak D call TRBD1 (5 bases). The CDR3 extends over 13 amino acids. Between the trimmed V and J ends, which lost 6 bases and 8 bases, there was a span of 16 bases. For the CDR3, the DNA is TGTGCCAGCAGATCCCTTGGGACCTACGGCTACACCTTC. The encoded protein is CASRSLGTYGYTF.

This clonotype was counted at least ten times. The genes are TRBV10-3 and TRBJ2-2; a weak D match, TRBD2 (5 bases). The germline V gene encodes CDR1 ENHRY and CDR2 SYGVKD. This CDR3 is built from 15 residues. V gave up 4 bases and J gave up 3 bases, with 12 bases separating them. The CDR3 bases are TGTGCCATCAGTGCCATCCGGGGAGACACCGGGGAGCTGTTTTTT. This gives the protein CAISAIRGDTGELFF.

The sample holds many counts of this clonotype. The V gene is TRBV6-5, the J gene TRBJ1-2, with D perhaps TRBD1 (6 bases). Trimming shortened V by 2 bases and J by 2 bases, and 12 bases separated the two germline ends. CDR3 length equals 15 residues. Germline values: CDR1 MNHEY, CDR2 SVGAGI. The CDR3 nucleotides read TGTGCCAGCAGTTACCTCACAGGGCGGAACTATGGCTACACCTTC. Amino acids: CASSYLTGRNYGYTF.

This clonotype was recorded a few times. The chain carries TRBV12-3 or TRBV12-4 and TRBJ2-3; 9 nucleotides match TRBD2. V was clipped by 5 bases and J by 4 bases; unmatched bases: 13. This CDR3 is 17 amino acids long. CDR3 nucleotides: TGTGCCAGCAGTCCCCCGGTGGTGCGGGGGGGCCCAGATACGCAGTATTTT. This codes for CASSPPVVRGGPDTQYF.